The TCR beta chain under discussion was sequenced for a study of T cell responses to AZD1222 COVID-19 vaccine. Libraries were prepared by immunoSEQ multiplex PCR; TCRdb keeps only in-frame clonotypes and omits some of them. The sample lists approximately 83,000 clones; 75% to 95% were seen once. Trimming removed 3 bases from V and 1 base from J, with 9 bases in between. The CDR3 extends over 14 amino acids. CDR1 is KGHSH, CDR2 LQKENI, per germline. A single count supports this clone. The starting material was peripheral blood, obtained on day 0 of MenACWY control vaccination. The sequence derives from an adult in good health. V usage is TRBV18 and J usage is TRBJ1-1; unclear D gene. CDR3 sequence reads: CASSPLMGNTEAFF. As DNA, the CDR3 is TGTGCCAGCTCACCTTTAATGGGGAACACTGAAGCTTTCTTT. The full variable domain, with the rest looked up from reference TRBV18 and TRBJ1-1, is NAGVMQNPRHLVRRRGQEARLRCSPMKGHSHVYWYRQLPEEGLKFMVYLQKENIIDESGMPKERFSAEFPKEGPSILRIQQVVRGDSAAYFCASSPLMGNTEAFFGQGTRLTVV.